This T cell receptor (beta chain) emerged from a study of T cell responses to AZD1222 COVID-19 vaccine. Overall study results and limits: None of the repertoires were sampled until the peak T cell response had passed. Two doses of AZD1222 preceded a rise in Spike-specific TCR breadth and depth. Only a handful of AZD1222 recipients were seropositive at baseline. Mostly white British, mostly female donors; authors suggested clonal diversity may be underestimated.

Here immunoSEQ multiplex PCR was the method, and the copy in TCRdb shows in-frame clones only, minus some. The table shows over 110,000 clones, with around 94% occurring only once. The CDR3 length is 15 residues. The V gene's germline CDR1 is SGHAT and CDR2 FQNNGV. Trimming removed 5 bases at V and 0 bases at J, with 14 bases between. As regards this clone: Its target is not known.

The chain links TRBV11-2 to TRBJ2-7; the D gene could be TRBD1 or TRBD2 (5 bases each). The receptor comes from an adult who received the AZD1222 COVID-19 vaccine. The sequencing here drew on peripheral blood, taken 28 days after the second AZD1222 dose. The CDR3, as DNA: TGTGCCAGCAGCCCCCTCGGGGCCAGCTCCTACGAGCAGTACTTC. This gives the protein CASSPLGASSYEQYF.